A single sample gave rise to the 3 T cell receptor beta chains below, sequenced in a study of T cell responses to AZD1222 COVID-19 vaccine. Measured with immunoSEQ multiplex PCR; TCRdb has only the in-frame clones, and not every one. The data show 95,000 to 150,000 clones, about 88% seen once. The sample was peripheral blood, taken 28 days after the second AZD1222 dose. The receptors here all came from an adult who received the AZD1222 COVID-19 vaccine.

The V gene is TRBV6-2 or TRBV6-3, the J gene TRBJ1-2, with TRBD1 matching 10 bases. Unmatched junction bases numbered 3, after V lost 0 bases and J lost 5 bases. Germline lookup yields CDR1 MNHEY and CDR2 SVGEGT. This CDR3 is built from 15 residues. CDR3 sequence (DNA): TGTGCCAGCAGTTACTCGACAGGGGGCGGATATGGCTACACCTTC. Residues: CASSYSTGGGYGYTF.

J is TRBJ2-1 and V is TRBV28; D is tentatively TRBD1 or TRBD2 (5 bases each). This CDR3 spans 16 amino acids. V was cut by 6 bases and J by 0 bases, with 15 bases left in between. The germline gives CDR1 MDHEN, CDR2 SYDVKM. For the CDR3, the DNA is TGTGCCAGCAGAATGCAGGGACGACACTCCTACAATGAGCAGTTCTTC. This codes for CASRMQGRHSYNEQFF.

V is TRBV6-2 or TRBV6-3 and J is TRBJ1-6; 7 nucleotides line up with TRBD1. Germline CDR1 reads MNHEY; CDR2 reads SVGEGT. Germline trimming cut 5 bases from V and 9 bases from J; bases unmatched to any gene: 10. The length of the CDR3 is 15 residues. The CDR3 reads CASSPGQSRSSPLHF. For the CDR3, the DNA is TGTGCCAGCAGTCCGGGACAGTCGAGAAGTTCACCCCTCCACTTT.